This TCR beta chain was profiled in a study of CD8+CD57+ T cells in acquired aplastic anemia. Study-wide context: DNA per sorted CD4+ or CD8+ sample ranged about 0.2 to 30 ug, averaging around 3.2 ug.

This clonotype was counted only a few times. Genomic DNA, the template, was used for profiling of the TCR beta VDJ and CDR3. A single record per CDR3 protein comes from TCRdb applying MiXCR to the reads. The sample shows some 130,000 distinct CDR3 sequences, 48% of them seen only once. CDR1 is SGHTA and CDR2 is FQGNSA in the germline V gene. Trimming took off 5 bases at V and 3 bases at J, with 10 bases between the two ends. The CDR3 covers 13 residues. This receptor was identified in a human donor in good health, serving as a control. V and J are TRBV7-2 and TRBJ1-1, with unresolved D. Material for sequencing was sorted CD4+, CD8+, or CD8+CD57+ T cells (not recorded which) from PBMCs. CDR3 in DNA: TGTGCCAGCAGCCTATCAAGTGACACTGAAGCTTTCTTT. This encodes CASSLSSDTEAFF.